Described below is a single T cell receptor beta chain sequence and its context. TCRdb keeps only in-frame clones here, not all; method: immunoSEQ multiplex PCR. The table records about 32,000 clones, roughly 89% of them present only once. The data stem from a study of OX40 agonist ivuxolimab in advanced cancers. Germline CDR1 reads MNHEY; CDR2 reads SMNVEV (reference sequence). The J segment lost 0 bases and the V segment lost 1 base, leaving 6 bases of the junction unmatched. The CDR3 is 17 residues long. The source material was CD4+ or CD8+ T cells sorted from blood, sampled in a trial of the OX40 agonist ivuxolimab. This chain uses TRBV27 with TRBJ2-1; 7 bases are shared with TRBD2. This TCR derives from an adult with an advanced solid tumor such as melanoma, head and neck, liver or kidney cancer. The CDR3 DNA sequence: TGTGCCAGCAGTTTATGGAGCGGGGCCGTCTCCTACAATGAGCAGTTCTTC. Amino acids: CASSLWSGAVSYNEQFF.